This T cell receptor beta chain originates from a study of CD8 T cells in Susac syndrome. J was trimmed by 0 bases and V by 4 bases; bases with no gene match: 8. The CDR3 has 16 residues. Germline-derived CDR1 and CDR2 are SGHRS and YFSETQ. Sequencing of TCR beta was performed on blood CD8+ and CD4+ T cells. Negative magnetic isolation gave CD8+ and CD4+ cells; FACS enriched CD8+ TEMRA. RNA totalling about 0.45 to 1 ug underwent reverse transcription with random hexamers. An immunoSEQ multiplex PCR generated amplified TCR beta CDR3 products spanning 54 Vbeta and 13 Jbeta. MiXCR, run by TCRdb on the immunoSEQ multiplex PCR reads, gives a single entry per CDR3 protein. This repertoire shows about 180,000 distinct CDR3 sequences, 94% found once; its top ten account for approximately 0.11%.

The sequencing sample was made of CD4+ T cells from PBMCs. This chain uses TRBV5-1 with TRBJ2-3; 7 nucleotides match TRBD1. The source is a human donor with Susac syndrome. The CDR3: CASSRGTELSTDTQYF. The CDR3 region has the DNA TGCGCCAGCAGCAGGGGGACAGAGCTTAGCACAGATACGCAGTATTTT.